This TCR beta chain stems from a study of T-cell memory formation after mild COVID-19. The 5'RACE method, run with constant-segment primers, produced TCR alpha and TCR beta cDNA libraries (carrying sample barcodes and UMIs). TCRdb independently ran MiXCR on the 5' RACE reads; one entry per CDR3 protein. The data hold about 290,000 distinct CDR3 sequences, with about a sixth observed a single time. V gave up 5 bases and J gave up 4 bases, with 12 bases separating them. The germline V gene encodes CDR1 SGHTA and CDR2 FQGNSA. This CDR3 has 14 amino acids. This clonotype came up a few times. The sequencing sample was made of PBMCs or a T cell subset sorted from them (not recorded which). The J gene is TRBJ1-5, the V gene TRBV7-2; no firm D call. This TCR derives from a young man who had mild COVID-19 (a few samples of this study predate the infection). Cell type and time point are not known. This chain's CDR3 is CASSIASRNQPQHF. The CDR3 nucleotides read TGTGCCAGCAGCATTGCTTCCCGAAATCAGCCCCAGCATTTT.